Below, one T cell receptor beta chain is given with its context. The sample originates from a study of blood T cell repertoires in COVID-19. The V and J ends lost 3 bases and 0 bases respectively, with 11 bases between them. This CDR3 contains 16 residues. From germline, CDR1 is LNHDA and CDR2 SQIVND (reference sequence). Some clones are missing from TCRdb's copy, which holds only in-frame ones; the method was immunoSEQ multiplex PCR. The profile shows 150,000 to 200,000 clones, 80% to 90% of them singletons. The sequencing sample was made of peripheral blood. The chain employs TRBV19 and TRBJ1-4; no firm D call. This TCR was recovered from a woman in her sixties who had recovered from COVID-19. The CDR3 sequence: CASSMAGRTTNEKLFF. CDR3 sequence (DNA): TGTGCCAGTAGTATGGCGGGCCGGACAACTAATGAAAAACTGTTTTTT.